This TCR beta chain was obtained from a study of blood T cell repertoires in COVID-19. Germline V gene sequence: CDR1 SGHAT, CDR2 FQNNGV. This CDR3 spans 13 amino acids. V shed 5 bases, J shed 7 bases, and the junction held 6 bases outside the gene matches. In the authors' workflow: Amplifying reference gene primers gave estimates of nucleated cell counts. Repertoires were generated with immunoSEQ multiplex PCR, while TCRdb's copy carries only in-frame clones and drops some. V, J and clone size are those of that table, while D and trimming were read from the DNA. The data hold roughly 42,000 clones, with almost 80% observed a single time.

V gene TRBV11-2 combines with J gene TRBJ1-1; TRBD1 agrees at 8 bases. The sequence derives from a woman over 75 with acute or convalescent COVID-19. The specimen sequenced was peripheral blood. DNA of the CDR3: TGTGCCAGCAGCCGACGACAGGGGAGTGAAGCTTTCTTT. It codes for CASSRRQGSEAFF.